A single sample gave rise to the 27 T cell receptor beta chains below, sequenced in a study of blood T cell repertoires in COVID-19. TCRdb's table, derived via immunoSEQ multiplex PCR, lists solely in-frame clones and lacks some. The profile shows about 160,000 clones, roughly 85% of them singletons. Sequencing was performed on peripheral blood. Every receptor here comes from a man between 65 and 85 years old with acute or convalescent COVID-19.

The chain uses TRBV19 and TRBJ1-5; tentative D call: TRBD1 (5 bases). In germline, CDR1 is LNHDA, CDR2 SQIVND (reference sequence). The V end lost 4 bases, the J end lost 3 bases, and 7 bases lay between the germline ends. The CDR3 runs to 13 residues. The CDR3 protein is CASSTGHNQPQHF. CDR3 in DNA: TGTGCCAGTAGTACAGGGCACAATCAGCCCCAGCATTTT.

The genes are TRBV27 and TRBJ2-1; the D gene is possibly TRBD1 (6 bases). Germline-derived CDR1 and CDR2 are MNHEY and SMNVEV (reference sequence). V was trimmed by 2 bases and J by 5 bases, leaving 16 bases between them. The CDR3 has 16 amino acids. CDR3 loop: CASSLPDRIDNNEQFF. The DNA of the CDR3 is TGTGCCAGCAGTTTACCCGACAGGATTGATAACAATGAGCAGTTCTTC.

This clone was observed a few times. The rearrangement links TRBV6-5 to TRBJ2-7; 8 bases agree with TRBD1. The germline V gene has CDR1 MNHEY and CDR2 SVGAGI. The V and J ends lost 9 bases and 7 bases, in that order; junction bases with no gene match: 8. The CDR3 runs 12 residues. The CDR3 DNA follows: TGTGCCAGTCAGGGGGCCCACTGGGAGCAGTACTTC. It specifies CASQGAHWEQYF.

This clone has just a few counts. V is TRBV15 and J is TRBJ1-6; 8 bases line up with TRBD1. This CDR3 has 15 residues. The germline CDR1 and CDR2 sequences are LNHNV and YYDKDF (reference sequence). J was trimmed by 7 bases and V by 0 bases; bases with no gene match: 2. The CDR3 DNA sequence: TGTGCCACCAGCAGAGAGGGACAGGCAAATTCACCCCTCCACTTT. As protein: CATSREGQANSPLHF.

J is TRBJ2-1 and V is TRBV6-1, with D perhaps matching TRBD2 (5 bases). The CDR3 has 13 amino acids. Germline CDR1 reads MNHNS; CDR2 reads SASEGT. With 6 bases removed from V and 15 bases from J, the gap between germline ends came to 21 bases. The CDR3 nucleotides are TGTGCCAGCAGCCCGCCCCCTCCTAGCATCGCGTTCTTC. Its protein is CASSPPPPSIAFF.

The chain has TRBV5-1 and TRBJ1-2, with D maybe TRBD1 (5 bases). Germline CDR1 is SGHRS and CDR2 is YFSETQ. The CDR3 spans 15 residues. V lost 4 bases and J lost 2, with 15 bases in between. CDR3 sequence: CASSLVGGANYGYTF. For the CDR3, the DNA is TGCGCCAGCAGCCTCGTAGGAGGGGCCAACTATGGCTACACCTTC.

The V call is TRBV4-2, the J call TRBJ2-4; TRBD1 might be the D (5 bases). This CDR3 has 14 residues. Germline V gives CDR1 LGHNA, CDR2 YNFKEQ. Trimming took off 0 bases at V and 10 bases at J, with 13 bases between the two ends. The CDR3 bases are TGTGCCAGCAGCCAAGAGGGGCAGCGAGGTATTCAGTACTTC. This translates into CASSQEGQRGIQYF.

V usage is TRBV5-4 and J usage is TRBJ1-2; weak D call: TRBD1 (6 bases). Germline V gives CDR1 SGHNT, CDR2 YYREEE (reference sequence). V lost 0 bases, J lost 4 bases, and 10 bases lay in between. The CDR3 has 14 amino acids. As DNA, the CDR3 is TGTGCCAGCAGCTTGGTGGGGGCTGGCTATGGCTACACCTTC. Translation: CASSLVGAGYGYTF.

The chain couples TRBV3-1 (or the pseudogene TRBV3-2) to TRBJ1-2; D not resolved. V was cut by 0 bases and J by 4 bases, with 9 bases left in between. CDR1 is LGHDT, CDR2 YNNKEL, per germline (reference sequence). The CDR3 runs 14 residues. CDR3 in amino acids: CASSQEAGFYGYTF. The CDR3 DNA sequence: TGTGCCAGCAGCCAAGAAGCGGGGTTCTATGGCTACACCTTC.

V and J are TRBV27 and TRBJ2-1; 10 nucleotides agree with TRBD2. CDR3 length: 18 amino acids. J was trimmed by 4 bases and V by 2 bases; bases with no gene match: 11. Germline values: CDR1 MNHEY, CDR2 SMNVEV (reference sequence). CDR3 in DNA: TGTGCCAGCAGTTTAAGGGTAGCGGGAGGATTCGCGTACAATGAGCAGTTCTTC. It specifies CASSLRVAGGFAYNEQFF.

Note on this clone: The junction departs from germline at one end; a sequencing error may be responsible. Written as DNA, the CDR3 is TGTGCCAGCAGTGATGAGGGACTCGATTTT. Its protein is CASSDEGLDF. The rearrangement uses TRBV2 and TRBJ1-3, with D tentatively TRBD1 (5 bases). The CDR3 runs 10 residues. CDR1 is SNHLY, CDR2 FYNNEI, per germline.

The genes are TRBV5-4 and TRBJ2-5, with TRBD1 matching 7 bases. CDR3 length equals 14 residues. The junction had 6 bases not matched to a gene; V was cut back by 4 bases and J by 3 bases. Germline V gene lookup returns CDR1 SGHNT and CDR2 YYREEE (reference sequence). CDR3 in amino acids: CASSLTGVEETQYF. In nucleotides, the CDR3 is TGTGCCAGCAGCCTAACAGGGGTAGAAGAGACCCAGTACTTC.

J is TRBJ2-6 and V is TRBV3-1 (or the pseudogene TRBV3-2); 8 bases map to TRBD2. Germline V gene lookup returns CDR1 LGHDT and CDR2 YNNKEL (reference sequence). J lost 2 bases, V lost 8 bases, and 5 bases had no gene match. The CDR3 spans 15 residues. The CDR3 nucleotides are TGTGCCAGCGTACGGGGGGGCACTGGGGCCAACGTCCTGACTTTC. Translated, it gives CASVRGGTGANVLTF.

The genes are TRBV7-2 and TRBJ2-7, with D perhaps TRBD2 (5 bases). V lost 1 base and J lost 5, with 6 bases in between. This CDR3 comprises 12 residues. Germline CDR1 reads SGHTA; CDR2 reads FQGNSA. DNA for the CDR3: TGTGCCAGCAGCTTAGTCGGGGACGAGCAGTACTTC. Its translation is CASSLVGDEQYF.

The chain has TRBV16 and TRBJ2-1; the match to TRBD2 covers 14 bases. Germline V lookup: CDR1 KGHSY, CDR2 FQNENV. V lost 4 bases and J lost 9; bases outside the gene matches: 5. This CDR3 is built from 15 residues. CDR3 nucleotides: TGTGCCAGCAGCCCGGGACTAGCGGGAGTGTCTGAGCAGTTCTTC. Protein product: CASSPGLAGVSEQFF. Complete variable domain (other parts from reference TRBV16 and TRBJ2-1): GEEVAQTPKHLVRGEGQKAKLYCAPIKGHSYVFWYQQVLKNEFKFLISFQNENVFDETGMPKERFSAKCLPNSPCSLEIQATKLEDSAVYFCASSPGLAGVSEQFFGPGTRLTVL.

The chain combines TRBV3-1 (or the pseudogene TRBV3-2) with TRBJ1-2, with D unresolved. Trimming removed 3 bases at V and 6 bases at J, with 14 bases between. Germline V CDR1 and CDR2: LGHDT, YNNKEL (reference sequence). The CDR3 is 14 residues long. CDR3: CASSHSRPGDGYTF. CDR3 coding DNA: TGTGCCAGCAGCCATTCCCGGCCCGGGGATGGCTACACCTTC.

This rearrangement joins TRBV19 to TRBJ2-5; 12 positions agree with TRBD2. The CDR3 has 17 residues. The germline CDR1 and CDR2 sequences are LNHDA and SQIVND (reference sequence). V shed 2 bases and J 1 base; nucleotides not matched to a gene: 5. CDR3 coding DNA: TGTGCCAGTAGTATACTAGCGGGAGGGCCAGGCCAAGAGACCCAGTACTTC. It is translated as CASSILAGGPGQETQYF.

This chain links TRBV7-3 with TRBJ2-3, with TRBD1 matching over 11 bases. This CDR3 comprises 18 residues. J gave up 1 base and V 5 bases, and 11 bases lay outside the gene matches. Germline lookup yields CDR1 SGHTA and CDR2 FQGTGA. The CDR3 nucleotides are TGTGCCAGCAGCCCAGGACAGGGGGCACCCGGGGGCACAGATACGCAGTATTTT. Its translation: CASSPGQGAPGGTDTQYF.

V usage is TRBV2 and J usage is TRBJ2-5; TRBD1 aligns across 7 bases. V lost 7 bases and J lost 2; bases outside the gene matches: 4. The CDR3 is 13 amino acids. CDR1 is SNHLY, CDR2 FYNNEI, per germline. The CDR3 DNA follows: TGTGCCAGCACCTGGGACAGTCAAGAGACCCAGTACTTC. Translating it yields CASTWDSQETQYF.

The V and J genes are TRBV19 and TRBJ2-7; D is possibly TRBD1 (5 bases). The CDR3 has 16 residues. V was cut by 6 bases and J by 0 bases, with 18 bases left in between. Germline assignment: CDR1 LNHDA and CDR2 SQIVND (reference sequence). CDR3: CASSDKRTLNSYEQYF. The CDR3 DNA reads as TGTGCCAGTAGCGATAAAAGGACACTGAACTCCTACGAGCAGTACTTC.

The V call is TRBV4-1, the J call TRBJ1-1; TRBD1 aligns across 7 bases. Germline V gene data show CDR1 as MGHRA and CDR2 as YSYEKL. The CDR3 covers 17 residues. Unmatched junction bases numbered 12, after V lost 2 bases and J lost 3 bases. CDR3 bases: TGCGCCAGCAGCCAATCAATCGACAGGGTGAGGGACACTGAAGCTTTCTTT. This encodes CASSQSIDRVRDTEAFF.

The chain carries TRBV11-2 and TRBJ2-5; TRBD1 matches 7 bases. Germline-derived CDR1 and CDR2 are SGHAT and FQNNGV. V trimming: 5 bases; J trimming: 5 bases; junction bases outside the gene matches: 17. The CDR3 is 17 amino acids. CDR3 sequence reads: CASSPPLRTGIRETQYF. DNA of the CDR3: TGTGCCAGCAGCCCCCCCCTCCGGACAGGTATACGGGAGACCCAGTACTTC.

The genes are TRBV27 and TRBJ1-4; 9 bases are a match to TRBD1. Per the germline V gene, CDR1 is MNHEY and CDR2 is SMNVEV (reference sequence). This CDR3 has 15 amino acids. The J segment lost 0 bases and the V segment lost 8 bases, leaving 4 bases of the junction unmatched. CDR3 amino acids: CASARQGATNEKLFF. CDR3 DNA sequence: TGTGCCAGCGCCCGACAGGGGGCAACTAATGAAAAACTGTTTTTT.

The genes are TRBV6-2 or TRBV6-3 and TRBJ2-1, with a possible D match to TRBD2 (5 bases). With 2 bases removed from V and 9 bases from J, the gap between germline ends came to 8 bases. The CDR3 extends over 12 amino acids. Germline-derived CDR1 and CDR2 are MNHEY and SVGEGT. The CDR3 coding sequence is TGTGCCAGCAGTTACGGCAGCGGTGAGCAGTTCTTC. Amino acid sequence: CASSYGSGEQFF.

This clone showed up just once. The chain joins TRBV6-1 to TRBJ2-7; a weak D match, TRBD1 (5 bases). The CDR3 is made up of 15 amino acids. Germline CDR1 is MNHNS and CDR2 is SASEGT. The ends were cut back, 1 base at V and 0 bases at J, with 10 bases in the middle. The CDR3 coding sequence is TGTGCCAGCAGTGAAGGGTCAGGGTCCTCCTACGAGCAGTACTTC. Protein: CASSEGSGSSYEQYF.

This sequence joins TRBV14 and TRBJ1-3; D perhaps matches TRBD1 (5 bases). Trimming removed 1 base from V and 2 bases from J, with 9 bases in between. CDR3 length: 15 amino acids. Germline CDR1 reads SGHDN; CDR2 reads FVKESK. In DNA, the CDR3 is TGTGCCAGCAGCCAAGTGCCAGGGCCTGGAAACACCATATATTTT. This translates into CASSQVPGPGNTIYF.

This rearrangement joins TRBV6-2 or TRBV6-3 to TRBJ2-2; 11 bases are a match to TRBD2. V lost 7 bases, J lost 4 bases, and 5 bases stayed unmatched. The CDR3 sequence is 15 residues long. Germline assignment: CDR1 MNHEY and CDR2 SVGEGT. Here the CDR3 DNA reads TGTGCCAGCACCCCGGGACTAGCGGCCACCGGGGAGCTGTTTTTT. The encoded protein is CASTPGLAATGELFF.